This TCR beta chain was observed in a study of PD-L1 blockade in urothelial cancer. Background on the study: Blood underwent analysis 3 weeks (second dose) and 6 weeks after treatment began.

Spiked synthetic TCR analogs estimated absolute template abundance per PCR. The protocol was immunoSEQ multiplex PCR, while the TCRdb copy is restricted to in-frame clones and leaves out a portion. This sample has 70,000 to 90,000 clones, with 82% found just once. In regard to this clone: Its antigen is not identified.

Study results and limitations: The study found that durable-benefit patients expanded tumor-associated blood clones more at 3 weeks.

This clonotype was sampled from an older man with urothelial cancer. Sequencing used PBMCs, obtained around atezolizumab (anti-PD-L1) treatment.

Here the CDR3 DNA reads TGCAGCGGAGGAGGTGGCGGTAGCGGGAGGGTCGATACGCAGTATTTT. This gives the protein CSGGGGGSGRVDTQYF. The V and J genes are TRBV29-1 and TRBJ2-3; 11 positions agree with TRBD2. Germline trimming cut 7 bases from V and 6 bases from J; bases unmatched to any gene: 15. Germline CDR1 and CDR2: SQVTM and ANQGSEA. The CDR3 length is 16 residues.